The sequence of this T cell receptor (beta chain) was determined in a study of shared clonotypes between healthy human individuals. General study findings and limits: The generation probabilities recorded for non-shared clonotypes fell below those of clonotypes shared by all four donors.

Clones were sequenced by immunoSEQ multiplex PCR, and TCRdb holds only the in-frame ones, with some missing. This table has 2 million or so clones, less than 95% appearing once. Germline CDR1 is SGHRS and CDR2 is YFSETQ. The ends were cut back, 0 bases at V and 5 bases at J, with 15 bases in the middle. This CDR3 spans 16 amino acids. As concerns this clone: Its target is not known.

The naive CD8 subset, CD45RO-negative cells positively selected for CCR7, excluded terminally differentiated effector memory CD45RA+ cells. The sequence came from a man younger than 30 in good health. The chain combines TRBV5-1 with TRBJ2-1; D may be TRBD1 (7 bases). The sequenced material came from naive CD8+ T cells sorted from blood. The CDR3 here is CASSLGRGTEDNEQFF. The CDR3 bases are TGCGCCAGCAGCTTGGGGAGGGGGACAGAGGACAATGAGCAGTTCTTC.